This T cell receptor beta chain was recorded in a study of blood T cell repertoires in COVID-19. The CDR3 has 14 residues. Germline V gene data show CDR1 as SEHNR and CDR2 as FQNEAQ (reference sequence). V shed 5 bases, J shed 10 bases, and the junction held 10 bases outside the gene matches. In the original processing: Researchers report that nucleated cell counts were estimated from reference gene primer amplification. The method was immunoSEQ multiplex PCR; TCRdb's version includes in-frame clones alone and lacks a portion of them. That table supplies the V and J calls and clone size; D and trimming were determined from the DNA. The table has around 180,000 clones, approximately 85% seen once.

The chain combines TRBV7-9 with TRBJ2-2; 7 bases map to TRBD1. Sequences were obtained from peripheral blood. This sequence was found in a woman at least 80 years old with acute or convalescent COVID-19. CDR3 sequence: CASSKGQATEELFF. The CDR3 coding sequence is TGTGCCAGCAGCAAAGGACAGGCCACGGAGGAGCTGTTTTTT.